The rows below give T cell receptor beta chains drawn from one sample of a study of cytomegalovirus exposure and HLA in healthy donors. Generated by immunoSEQ multiplex PCR, the TCRdb table keeps only in-frame clones and is missing some. The sample carries around 150,000 clones, approximately 86% recorded once. Sequencing input: PBMCs. The receptors originated from a woman under 30 in good health and CMV-seropositive. The CDR3 runs from the conserved cysteine through the conserved F or W. D genes are given only for firm matches. Part of the rows lack a size; the others show once, few, many or a class for expanded clones.

v_call: TRBV5-6
clone_size: once
j_call: TRBJ2-1
d_call: TRBD2
cdr3_nt: TGTGCCAGCAGCTTTAGGACTAGCGGGGGGGCCGTAAATAGGAATGAGCAGTTCTTC
cdr3_aa: CASSFRTSGGAVNRNEQFF

v_call: TRBV5-1
clone_size: NA
j_call: TRBJ2-3
d_call: TRBD1
cdr3_nt: TGCGCCAGCAGCCCAATGACAGGGAGCACAGATACGCAGTATTTT
cdr3_aa: CASSPMTGSTDTQYF

v_call: TRBV5-6
clone_size: NA
j_call: TRBJ2-7
d_call: TRBD1
cdr3_nt: TGTGCCAGCAGCTTTTCCGGGACAGGGGGCGCAGGGCAGTACTTC
cdr3_aa: CASSFSGTGGAGQYF

v_call: TRBV2
clone_size: once
j_call: TRBJ1-3
d_call: TRBD1
cdr3_nt: TGTGCCAGCAGTTGGAAGGGAAACAGGGGAACTGGAAACACCATATATTTT
cdr3_aa: CASSWKGNRGTGNTIYF

v_call: TRBV13
clone_size: NA
j_call: TRBJ2-1
d_call: TRBD2
cdr3_nt: TGTGCCAGCAGCTTAAGACTAGCGGGAGGCAATGAGCAGTTCTTC
cdr3_aa: CASSLRLAGGNEQFF

v_call: TRBV30
clone_size: NA
j_call: TRBJ2-4
d_call: NA
cdr3_nt: TGTGCCTGGAGTGCCCCAAACAGGAACATTCAGTACTTC
cdr3_aa: CAWSAPNRNIQYF

v_call: TRBV28
clone_size: once
j_call: TRBJ1-2
d_call: NA
cdr3_nt: TGTGCCAGCAGTTTTAAGGCAGCGGCCTATGGCTACACCTTC
cdr3_aa: CASSFKAAAYGYTF

v_call: TRBV4-3
clone_size: few
j_call: TRBJ1-1
d_call: NA
cdr3_nt: TGCGCCAGCAGCCAAGATTGGGGGCTTGGTGAAGCTTTCTTT
cdr3_aa: CASSQDWGLGEAFF

v_call: TRBV5-4
clone_size: NA
j_call: TRBJ2-3
d_call: TRBD2
cdr3_nt: TGTGCCAGCAGCCCTAGCGGGGGGCAATCCGGGGCCCTCCCGCAGTATTTT
cdr3_aa: CASSPSGGQSGALPQYF

v_call: TRBV29-1
clone_size: NA
j_call: TRBJ1-2
d_call: NA
cdr3_nt: TGCAGCGTTCTAGGTGGGGAGGGCTACACCTTC
cdr3_aa: CSVLGGEGYTF

v_call: TRBV29-1
clone_size: NA
j_call: TRBJ2-3
d_call: NA
cdr3_nt: TGCAGCGTTGCTCTCAGGATGGATACGCAGTATTTT
cdr3_aa: CSVALRMDTQYF

v_call: TRBV19
clone_size: NA
j_call: TRBJ2-1
d_call: NA
cdr3_nt: TGTGCCAGTACCAAGGACTCCACTTACAATGAGCAGTTCTTC
cdr3_aa: CASTKDSTYNEQFF

v_call: TRBV20-1
clone_size: NA
j_call: TRBJ2-5
d_call: NA
cdr3_nt: TGCAGTGCTAGAGATCGGGAGACCCAGTACTTC
cdr3_aa: CSARDRETQYF

v_call: TRBV6-5
clone_size: NA
j_call: TRBJ2-5
d_call: NA
cdr3_nt: TGTGCCAGCAGTTATTCCGGCAGGGACAAAGAGACCCAGTACTTC
cdr3_aa: CASSYSGRDKETQYF

v_call: TRBV5-4
clone_size: NA
j_call: TRBJ1-1
d_call: NA
cdr3_nt: TGTGCCAGCAGCCCACGGGGTGACGCTGAAGCTTTCTTT
cdr3_aa: CASSPRGDAEAFF

v_call: TRBV19
clone_size: once
j_call: TRBJ2-1
d_call: NA
cdr3_nt: TGTGCCAGTAGTATAAACTCTTACAATGAGCAGTTCTTC
cdr3_aa: CASSINSYNEQFF

v_call: TRBV6-1
clone_size: NA
j_call: TRBJ2-7
d_call: TRBD1
cdr3_nt: TGTGCCAGCAGGGGGACAGCATGGGAGCAGTACTTC
cdr3_aa: CASRGTAWEQYF

v_call: TRBV10-3
clone_size: NA
j_call: TRBJ2-1
d_call: TRBD2
cdr3_nt: TGTGCCATCAGTGAGTTTGGCGGGGGCTACAATGAGCAGTTCTTC
cdr3_aa: CAISEFGGGYNEQFF

v_call: TRBV2
clone_size: few
j_call: TRBJ2-7
d_call: NA
cdr3_nt: TGTGCCAGCAGACGGTCCCTCTTTGCTTACGAGCAGTACTTC
cdr3_aa: CASRRSLFAYEQYF

v_call: TRBV30
clone_size: NA
j_call: TRBJ2-4
d_call: NA
cdr3_nt: TGTGCCTGGAGTGACGGAGCCAAAAACATTCAGTACTTC
cdr3_aa: CAWSDGAKNIQYF

v_call: TRBV18
clone_size: once
j_call: TRBJ2-1
d_call: TRBD2
cdr3_nt: TGTGCCAGCTCACGGGGGAGGGATGGAAACAATGAGCAGTTCTTC
cdr3_aa: CASSRGRDGNNEQFF

v_call: TRBV28
clone_size: NA
j_call: TRBJ1-2
d_call: NA
cdr3_nt: TGTGCCAGCAGTTTCCAGGGGAAGCATGGCTACACCTTC
cdr3_aa: CASSFQGKHGYTF

v_call: TRBV10-3
clone_size: NA
j_call: TRBJ2-5
d_call: NA
cdr3_nt: TGTGCCATCAGTGTACGAGAACAAGAGACCCAGTACTTC
cdr3_aa: CAISVREQETQYF

v_call: TRBV19
clone_size: NA
j_call: TRBJ2-5
d_call: TRBD1
cdr3_nt: TGTGCCAGTAGTATTGAGCCGGGACAGCAAGAGACCCAGTACTTC
cdr3_aa: CASSIEPGQQETQYF

v_call: TRBV4-3
clone_size: NA
j_call: TRBJ2-7
d_call: TRBD1
cdr3_nt: TGCGCCAGCAGCCAAGGCGACAGGGGAACCTACGAGCAGTACTTC
cdr3_aa: CASSQGDRGTYEQYF

v_call: TRBV6-5
clone_size: NA
j_call: TRBJ2-1
d_call: NA
cdr3_nt: TGTGCCAGCAGTCGACATAGCTCCTACAATGAGCAGTTCTTC
cdr3_aa: CASSRHSSYNEQFF

v_call: TRBV7-9
clone_size: NA
j_call: TRBJ1-6
d_call: NA
cdr3_nt: TGTGCCAGCAGCGCTCCCGGCCGGAGCTCGTGGGCCCTCCACTTT
cdr3_aa: CASSAPGRSSWALHF

v_call: TRBV5-1
clone_size: NA
j_call: TRBJ2-7
d_call: TRBD2
cdr3_nt: TGCGCCAGCAGCTTGGTATTGGGACTAGGCTACGAGCAGTACTTC
cdr3_aa: CASSLVLGLGYEQYF

v_call: TRBV20-1
clone_size: NA
j_call: TRBJ1-1
d_call: NA
cdr3_nt: TGCAGTGCTAGATCGCGGGAAGCTTTCTTT
cdr3_aa: CSARSREAFF

v_call: TRBV29-1
clone_size: NA
j_call: TRBJ2-1
d_call: NA
cdr3_nt: TGCAGCGCAGAACAGGCCAATGAGCAGTTCTTC
cdr3_aa: CSAEQANEQFF

v_call: TRBV19
clone_size: NA
j_call: TRBJ1-5
d_call: NA
cdr3_nt: TGTGCCAGTAGTATCAAACAGGGCAGGGGAAATCAGCCCCAGCATTTT
cdr3_aa: CASSIKQGRGNQPQHF

v_call: TRBV2
clone_size: NA
j_call: TRBJ1-5
d_call: NA
cdr3_nt: TGTGCCAGCAGTGTCGGAGTGAGCAATCAGCCCCAGCATTTT
cdr3_aa: CASSVGVSNQPQHF

v_call: TRBV9
clone_size: NA
j_call: TRBJ2-1
d_call: TRBD2
cdr3_nt: TGTGCCAGCAGCGTGAGCGGGAGGATCAATGAGCAGTTCTTC
cdr3_aa: CASSVSGRINEQFF

v_call: TRBV4-1
clone_size: NA
j_call: TRBJ1-5
d_call: NA
cdr3_nt: TGCGCCAGCAGCCCTGGGGGGAATCAGCCCCAGCATTTT
cdr3_aa: CASSPGGNQPQHF

v_call: TRBV11-2
clone_size: NA
j_call: TRBJ2-7
d_call: TRBD1
cdr3_nt: TGTGCCAGCAGCCTTCTCAGGGGGCCGGATAGAGAGCAGTACTTC
cdr3_aa: CASSLLRGPDREQYF

v_call: TRBV28
clone_size: NA
j_call: TRBJ1-5
d_call: TRBD1
cdr3_nt: TGTGCCAGCAGTTTCTCAGGGGGCTATCAGCCCCAGCATTTT
cdr3_aa: CASSFSGGYQPQHF

v_call: TRBV7-6
clone_size: NA
j_call: TRBJ1-3
d_call: NA
cdr3_nt: TGTGCCAGCAGCTTAGGGCAGGAGGGGTCTGGAAACACCATATATTTT
cdr3_aa: CASSLGQEGSGNTIYF

v_call: TRBV5-4
clone_size: NA
j_call: TRBJ2-2
d_call: TRBD2
cdr3_nt: TGTGCCAGCAGCACGGGACTAGGTGGAGGCGGGGAGCTGTTTTTT
cdr3_aa: CASSTGLGGGGELFF

v_call: TRBV28
clone_size: NA
j_call: TRBJ1-2
d_call: NA
cdr3_nt: TGTGCCAGCAGGAGGGATCGCGCGGGTCATGGTGGCTACACCTTC
cdr3_aa: CASRRDRAGHGGYTF

v_call: TRBV2
clone_size: NA
j_call: TRBJ2-1
d_call: NA
cdr3_nt: TGTGCCAGCAGTGTAGACAGAAGCTCCTACAATGAGCAGTTCTTC
cdr3_aa: CASSVDRSSYNEQFF

v_call: TRBV4-3
clone_size: NA
j_call: TRBJ2-3
d_call: NA
cdr3_nt: TGCGCCAGCAGCCAAGATCCTAGCATGGATACGCAGTATTTT
cdr3_aa: CASSQDPSMDTQYF

v_call: TRBV4-2
clone_size: few
j_call: TRBJ1-6
d_call: TRBD1
cdr3_nt: TGTGCCAGCAGCCAAGACGACAGGGGGAGTTCACCCCTCCACTTT
cdr3_aa: CASSQDDRGSSPLHF

v_call: TRBV7-2
clone_size: NA
j_call: TRBJ1-5
d_call: TRBD1
cdr3_nt: TGTGCCAGCAGCTTCTACACAGGGGGCGGGGAGCCCCAGCATTTT
cdr3_aa: CASSFYTGGGEPQHF

v_call: TRBV7-2
clone_size: NA
j_call: TRBJ2-2
d_call: NA
cdr3_nt: TGTGCCAGCAGTACCGGTCCGAATCCCGGGGAGCTGTTTTTT
cdr3_aa: CASSTGPNPGELFF

v_call: TRBV27
clone_size: once
j_call: TRBJ2-3
d_call: TRBD1
cdr3_nt: TGTGCCAGCAGTAACAGGGGTCGCACAGATACGCAGTATTTT
cdr3_aa: CASSNRGRTDTQYF

v_call: TRBV5-6
clone_size: few
j_call: TRBJ2-7
d_call: TRBD1
cdr3_nt: TGTGCCAGCAGCTTCGGACAGGTGCCCTACGAGCAGTACTTC
cdr3_aa: CASSFGQVPYEQYF

v_call: TRBV5-1
clone_size: NA
j_call: TRBJ2-1
d_call: NA
cdr3_nt: TGCGCCAGCAGCTTGCGGGCGGGGGCTCGGGGCTACAATGAGCAGTTCTTC
cdr3_aa: CASSLRAGARGYNEQFF

v_call: TRBV4-2
clone_size: NA
j_call: TRBJ2-3
d_call: TRBD2
cdr3_nt: TGTGCCAGCAGCCAAACCGGGACTAGCGGGAGGGCCTGGTCAGATACGCAGTATTTT
cdr3_aa: CASSQTGTSGRAWSDTQYF

v_call: TRBV2
clone_size: few
j_call: TRBJ1-2
d_call: NA
cdr3_nt: TGTGCCAGCATTCTTATCACAGGGAGCGGCTACACCTTC
cdr3_aa: CASILITGSGYTF

v_call: TRBV5-6
clone_size: NA
j_call: TRBJ2-3
d_call: NA
cdr3_nt: TGTGCCAGCAGTTATAGCGGCACAGATACGCAGTATTTT
cdr3_aa: CASSYSGTDTQYF

v_call: TRBV28
clone_size: NA
j_call: TRBJ2-3
d_call: TRBD2
cdr3_nt: TGTGCCAGCACCCAGAAAGCGGGAGGAAGCACAGATACGCAGTATTTT
cdr3_aa: CASTQKAGGSTDTQYF

v_call: TRBV28
clone_size: NA
j_call: TRBJ2-7
d_call: TRBD1
cdr3_nt: TGTGCCAGCCATAGGATCGGACAGGGGATCAGAGAGCAGTACTTC
cdr3_aa: CASHRIGQGIREQYF

v_call: TRBV27
clone_size: NA
j_call: TRBJ1-1
d_call: NA
cdr3_nt: TGTGCCAGCAGTCCCCGCTCGCAGGGAAACACTGAAGCTTTCTTT
cdr3_aa: CASSPRSQGNTEAFF